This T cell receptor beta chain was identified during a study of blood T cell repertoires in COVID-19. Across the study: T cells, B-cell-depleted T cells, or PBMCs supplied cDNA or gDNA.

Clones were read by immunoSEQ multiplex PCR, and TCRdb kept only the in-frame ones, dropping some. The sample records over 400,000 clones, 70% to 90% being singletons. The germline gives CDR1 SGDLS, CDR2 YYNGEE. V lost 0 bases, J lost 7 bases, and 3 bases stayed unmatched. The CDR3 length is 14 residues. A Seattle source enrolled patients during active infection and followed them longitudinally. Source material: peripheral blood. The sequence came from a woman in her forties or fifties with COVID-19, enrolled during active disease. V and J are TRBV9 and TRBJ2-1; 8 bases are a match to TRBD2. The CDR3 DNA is TGTGCCAGCAGCGTAGACGGGGGGGCAAATGAGCAGTTCTTC. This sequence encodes CASSVDGGANEQFF.